The entry below gives a single T cell receptor beta chain sequence along with its context. This clonotype was recorded many times. Its target antigen remains unknown. No base qualities exist here, and no much larger clone lies one base off it. Libraries of naive CD8 T cells were generated from about 20,000 to 1,000,000 sorted cells, with 10%, 30% or 50% of the purified RNA used. Naive CD8 T cells were FACS-sorted as CD8+CD4-CCR7+CD45RA+ on a BD FACSAria II into RLT Plus buffer. To test detection sensitivity, Jurkat RNA equivalent to nine to ten TCR copies was spiked into samples of roughly 18,000-1,000,000 naive CD8 T cells. Enrichment of CD8 T cells was performed with RosetteSep CD8+ T Cell Enrichment Cocktail and Ficoll-Paque, after which ACK red cell lysis was carried out. These data originate in a study of molecular identifiers for immune sequencing clone quantification (dated by TCRdb to the late 2010s). About the full investigation: For a replicate experiment, the RNA from either 20,000 or 100,000 naive CD8 T cells was divided into five aliquots, and four of those aliquots went on to sequencing. This methods study used CD8 T cells to benchmark TCR RNA copy counting and molecular-identifier clustering-based TCR repertoire sequencing (MIDCIRS). Broad study findings and their caveats: Without barcode sub-clustering, chimeric consensus sequences inflated TCR diversity; chimeras reached as high as 47%. Highly expanded clone sizes could be underestimated because identical TCR molecules may share a barcode. In CMV-specific effector cells, clones with more than 20 RNA copies contained over 99% of molecules, whereas in naive cells such clones contained under 1% of molecules. Modeling gave around 2.7 recovered TCR RNA copies per cell versus 7.5 to 10 by digital PCR, implying approximately 30% capture efficiency. Spiked-in Jurkat TCR RNA equal to a single cell's worth was reported to be detectable even within 1,100,000 naive CD8 T cells. The naive libraries included spiked-in Jurkat TCR RNA (roughly 11 copies' worth), and this RNA is not part of the donor repertoire.

Libraries were built with PCR. TCRdb records NextSeq 500 as the sequencer. Bulk TCR libraries were prepared as previously described, using TCR primers listed in Table S5. The Qiagen AllPrep DNA/RNA kit was used to purify total RNA. Reads from multiple sequencing runs of the same library were pooled before analysis. Turning to the authors' computational methods: Reads were retained only if the reads had an exact TCR constant sequence, and the retained reads were trimmed to 150 nt and grouped according to their 12-nt molecular barcodes. Reads inside each barcode group were sub-clustered using a 15% Levenshtein threshold, and a quality-weighted consensus sequence was constructed for each RNA molecule. Non-functional sequences were discarded, and so were lower-count sequences lying one edit away from another sequence. On the basis of fitting two negative binomial distributions, barcode sub-clusters with fewer than 20% of the maximum read count were discarded. The public reads were reprocessed in TCRdb via fastp at Q25 and MiXCR, keeping in-frame beta chains. Every CDR3 protein is listed once, alongside the most common genes and DNA of its rows. The V and J calls reflect TCRdb's pipeline rather than the authors' work. This sample is represented by under 800,000 distinct CDR3 sequences; about 25% of them were singletons. Jointly, the top ten make up 0.78% of the sample.

The clonotype was recovered from a human donor in good health. Some libraries in this study had Jurkat cell RNA spiked in. The sequenced sample was naive CD8+ T cells from blood, with Jurkat cell RNA spiked in. According to the study, the label for this sample's cell subset or site signals: FACS-sorted CD8+CD4-CCR7+CD45RA+ naive T cells.

The CDR3 is CASSVPSGSTDTQYF. The nucleotide sequence reads as follows: TGTGCCAGCAGTGTTCCTAGCGGAAGCACAGATACGCAGTATTTT. Here the chain combines TRBV2 and TRBJ2-3; TRBD2 fits 7 bases in the junction. From V the trimming removes 4 bases and from J it removes 0 bases, while the gene matches leave 4 bases of the junction unaccounted for. The CDR3 sequence holds 15 residues, the cysteine and phenylalanine included. CDR3 DNA only is kept here, 45 bases in frame from base 1. The germline V gene specifies SNHLY as CDR1 and FYNNEI as CDR2.